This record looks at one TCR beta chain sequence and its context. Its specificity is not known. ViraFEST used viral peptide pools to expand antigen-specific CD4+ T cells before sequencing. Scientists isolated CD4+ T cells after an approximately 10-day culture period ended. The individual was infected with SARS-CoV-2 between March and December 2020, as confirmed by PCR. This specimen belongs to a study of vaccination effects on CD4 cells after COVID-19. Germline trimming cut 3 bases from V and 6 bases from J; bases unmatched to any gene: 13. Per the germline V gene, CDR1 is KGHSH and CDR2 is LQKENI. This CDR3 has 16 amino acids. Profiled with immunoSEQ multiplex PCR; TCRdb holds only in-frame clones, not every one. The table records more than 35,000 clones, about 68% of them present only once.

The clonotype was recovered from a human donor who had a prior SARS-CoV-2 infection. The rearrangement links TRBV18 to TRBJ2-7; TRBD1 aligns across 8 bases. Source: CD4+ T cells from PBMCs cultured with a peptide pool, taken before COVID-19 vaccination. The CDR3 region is CASSPYSFATGAEQYF. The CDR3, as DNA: TGTGCCAGCTCACCGTACTCGTTTGCGACAGGGGCCGAGCAGTACTTC.